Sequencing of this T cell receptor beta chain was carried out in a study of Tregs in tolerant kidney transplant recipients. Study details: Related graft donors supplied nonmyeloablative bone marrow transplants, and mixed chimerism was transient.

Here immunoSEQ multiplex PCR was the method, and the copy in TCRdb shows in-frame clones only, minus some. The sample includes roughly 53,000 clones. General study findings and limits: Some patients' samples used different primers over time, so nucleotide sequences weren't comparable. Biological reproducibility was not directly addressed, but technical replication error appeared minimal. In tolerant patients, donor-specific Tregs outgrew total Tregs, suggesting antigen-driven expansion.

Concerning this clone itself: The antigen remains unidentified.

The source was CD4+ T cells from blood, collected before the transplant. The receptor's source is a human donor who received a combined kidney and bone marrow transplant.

The CDR3 sequence: CASSQDSVLVYAQYF. The sequenced part of the CDR3 DNA is TGCGCCAGCAGCCAAGATTCAGTACTAGTCTATGCG. This chain links TRBV4-1 with TRBJ2-3; a weak D match, TRBD2 (5 bases). The read comes to an end 3 residues before the CDR3 does, leaving the germline J gene to fill in the end. The CDR3 covers 15 residues. Germline V CDR1 and CDR2: MGHRA, YSYEKL.